These 24 T cell receptor beta chains share one sample of origin, sequenced in a study of regulatory T cells in long-lasting Graves disease. Time point noted: newly diagnosed GD, antithyroid drugs for less than 3 months. PBMC-extracted RNA yielded the TCR library. For TCR beta, libraries came from iRepertoire HTBI primers and Arm-PCR of CDR3 regions. Each CDR3 protein is one row after TCRdb ran MiXCR on the multiplex PCR reads. The sample gives about 620,000 distinct CDR3 sequences, roughly 15% of which show up once; roughly 18% is in the top ten. Another study also made use of these data, one on T cells in Graves' hyperthyroidism and ophthalmopathy.

Sequencing was performed on peripheral blood mononuclear cells (PBMCs), taken at new diagnosis, from a patient treated with antithyroid drugs. These TCRs come from a woman in her twenties or thirties with Graves disease.

This clonotype was counted many times. The chain is built from TRBV7-2 and TRBJ2-7; D is unresolved. This CDR3 has 13 residues. Germline V CDR1 and CDR2: SGHTA, FQGNSA. V lost 5 bases, J lost 3 bases, and 11 bases lay in between. The CDR3: CASSQTRLYEQYF. DNA of the CDR3: TGTGCCAGCAGCCAAACGCGACTCTACGAGCAGTACTTC. The variable domain in full, completed from reference TRBV7-2 and TRBJ2-7, reads GAGVSQSPSNKVTEKGKDVELRCDPISGHTALYWYRQSLGQGLEFLIYFQGNSAPDKSGLPSDRFSAERTGGSVSTLTIQRTQQEDSAVYLCASSQTRLYEQYFGPGTRLTVT.

The chain carries TRBV30 and TRBJ1-5; a weak D match, TRBD1 (6 bases). Trimming took off 6 bases at V and 7 bases at J, with 13 bases between the two ends. Germline V lookup: CDR1 GTSNPN, CDR2 SVGIG (reference sequence). CDR3 length: 12 residues. CDR3 sequence reads: CACQQGGQPQHF. The CDR3 DNA reads TGTGCCTGTCAACAGGGAGGACAGCCCCAGCATTTT.

V gene TRBV3-1 combines with J gene TRBJ2-2; no firm D call. V was clipped by 1 base and J by 4 bases, with 7 bases between them. Germline values: CDR1 LGHDT, CDR2 YNNKEL (reference sequence). CDR3 size: 14 residues. The CDR3 sequence is CASSQGSLTGELFF. As DNA, the CDR3 is TGTGCCAGCAGCCAAGGGTCGCTCACCGGGGAGCTGTTTTTT.

The chain combines TRBV25-1 with TRBJ1-6, with D uncertain. Deletions cut 3 bases from V and 10 bases from J, with 16 bases between. Germline V gene lookup returns CDR1 MGHDK and CDR2 SYGVNS. The CDR3 is 15 amino acids. CDR3 DNA: TGTGCCAGCAGTGATCGGTTGGGATTAGGGTCACCCCTCCACTTT. Its translation is CASSDRLGLGSPLHF.

This clonotype was observed a handful of times. V gene TRBV20-1 combines with J gene TRBJ2-1, with 7 bases aligning to TRBD1. Germline trimming cut 0 bases from V and 2 bases from J; bases unmatched to any gene: 16. Per the germline V gene, CDR1 is DFQATT and CDR2 is SNEGSKA (reference sequence). The CDR3 extends over 19 amino acids. CDR3 sequence: CSAREPTGNRISTYNEQFF. The CDR3 DNA follows: TGCAGTGCTAGAGAACCGACAGGGAATAGAATCAGCACCTACAATGAGCAGTTCTTC.

This clonotype was detected a few times. The chain has TRBV5-1 and TRBJ2-5; the match to TRBD2 covers 9 bases. The CDR3 extends over 16 amino acids. The trim removed 4 bases at V and 5 bases at J, leaving 12 bases unmatched. Germline loops: CDR1 SGHRS, CDR2 YFSETQ. This chain's CDR3 is CASSPGAGGPRETQYF. For the CDR3, the DNA is TGCGCCAGCAGCCCGGGGGCGGGAGGGCCACGGGAGACCCAGTACTTC.

This clonotype was counted between two and nine times. This rearrangement joins TRBV4-1 to TRBJ2-3; 12 bases map to TRBD2. V lost 4 bases, J lost 3 bases, and 5 bases stayed unmatched. The CDR3 spans 16 residues. CDR1 is MGHRA and CDR2 is YSYEKL in the germline V gene. The CDR3 nucleotides are TGCGCCAGCAGCCGAGGGACTAGCGGGTGGACAGATACGCAGTATTTT. Translating it yields CASSRGTSGWTDTQYF.

This clonotype came up many times. The V call is TRBV7-2, the J call TRBJ1-2, with a possible D match to TRBD1 (5 bases). Germline-derived CDR1 and CDR2 are SGHTA and FQGNSA. Trimming left V 1 base short and J 5 bases short, with 11 bases between. The CDR3 loop spans 14 amino acids. CDR3 nucleotides: TGTGCCAGCAGCTTAGGCGGGGCAGAATATGGCTACACCTTC. This encodes CASSLGGAEYGYTF.

The table lists this clonotype with a few counts. This chain links TRBV4-1 with TRBJ2-3; maybe TRBD2 (6 bases). The germline V and J ends were trimmed by 1 base and 2 bases, with 10 bases remaining between them. Germline assignment: CDR1 MGHRA and CDR2 YSYEKL. The CDR3 consists of 15 residues. The CDR3 loop reads CASSQGGRPTDTQYF. The CDR3 nucleotides read TGCGCCAGCAGCCAAGGTGGGAGGCCCACAGATACGCAGTATTTT.

This clonotype was seen a handful of times. This chain links TRBV5-1 with TRBJ2-5, with 11 bases lining up with TRBD2. Per the germline V gene, CDR1 is SGHRS and CDR2 is YFSETQ. Losses at the gene ends were 5 bases for V and 2 bases for J; bases not matched to a gene: 2. This CDR3 comprises 14 residues. The CDR3 DNA sequence: TGCGCCAGCAGGGGACTAGCGGCTCAAGAGACCCAGTACTTC. Protein product: CASRGLAAQETQYF.

In its sample, this clonotype was seen many times. This chain links TRBV5-1 with TRBJ2-1; TRBD2 agrees at 7 bases. The CDR3 length is 13 residues. Germline CDR1 reads SGHRS; CDR2 reads YFSETQ. V trimming: 4 bases; J trimming: 3 bases; junction bases outside the gene matches: 1. CDR3 amino acids: CASSRTSYNEQFF. The CDR3 nucleotides are TGCGCCAGCAGCAGGACTAGCTACAATGAGCAGTTCTTC.

The genes are TRBV20-1 and TRBJ2-1; D is possibly TRBD2 (7 bases). V lost 4 bases and J lost 4, with 14 bases in between. The CDR3 extends over 14 amino acids. Germline CDR1 and CDR2: DFQATT and SNEGSKA (reference sequence). CDR3 DNA sequence: TGCAGTGCTAAGAGGGGGGGGAGTTACAATGAGCAGTTCTTC. Its translation is CSAKRGGSYNEQFF.

This clonotype has ten or more counts. The rearrangement links TRBV2 to TRBJ1-4, with TRBD1 matching over 8 bases. The germline gives CDR1 SNHLY, CDR2 FYNNEI. The ends lost 10 bases at V and 8 bases at J; junction bases unmatched: 6. CDR3 length: 12 residues. The CDR3 sequence is CATGGENEKLFF. Written as DNA, the CDR3 is TGTGCCACAGGGGGCGAAAACGAAAAACTGTTTTTT.

The chain uses TRBV18 and TRBJ2-2; TRBD1 or TRBD2 may be the D gene (5 bases each). The CDR3 is 16 amino acids. Trimming pared 2 bases from V and 4 bases from J, leaving 14 bases between. CDR1 is KGHSH, CDR2 LQKENI, per germline. CDR3 residues: CASSPGTGLATGELFF. Written as DNA, the CDR3 is TGTGCCAGCTCACCAGGGACCGGACTCGCCACCGGGGAGCTGTTTTTT. Supplemented by reference TRBV18 and TRBJ2-2, the full variable domain reads NAGVMQNPRHLVRRRGQEARLRCSPMKGHSHVYWYRQLPEEGLKFMVYLQKENIIDESGMPKERFSAEFPKEGPSILRIQQVVRGDSAAYFCASSPGTGLATGELFFGEGSRLTVL.

This clonotype has ten or more counts. The V gene is TRBV12-3 or TRBV12-4, the J gene TRBJ2-1; tentatively, D is TRBD2 (5 bases). The germline V and J ends were trimmed by 0 bases and 1 base, with 13 bases remaining between them. CDR3 length: 17 residues. CDR3 loop: CASSLAIGAGSYNEQFF. CDR3 in DNA: TGTGCCAGCAGTTTAGCTATAGGCGCGGGTTCCTACAATGAGCAGTTCTTC.

This clonotype was seen a few times. Written as DNA, the CDR3 is TGTGCCAGCAGCGAGACAGCAACCCTCAATCAGCCCCAGCATTTT. Its translation: CASSETATLNQPQHF. The gene calls are TRBV9 and TRBJ1-5, with D perhaps TRBD1 (5 bases). CDR1 and CDR2 (germline): SGDLS, YYNGEE. V gave up 3 bases and J gave up 3 bases, with 13 bases separating them. CDR3 length: 15 amino acids.

The table lists this clonotype with many counts. This chain uses TRBV7-9 with TRBJ1-2, with D possibly TRBD1 on 5 matching bases. The V end lost 3 bases, the J end lost 4 bases, and 12 bases lay between the germline ends. In germline, CDR1 is SEHNR, CDR2 FQNEAQ (reference sequence). The CDR3 length is 14 residues. The DNA for the CDR3 is TGTGCCAGCAGCTTCGGTAGGGGCGGCTATGGCTACACCTTC. It specifies CASSFGRGGYGYTF. The whole variable domain, remainder taken from reference TRBV7-9 and TRBJ1-2, is DTGVSQNPRHKITKRGQNVTFRCDPISEHNRLYWYRQTLGQGPEFLTYFQNEAQLEKSRLLSDRFSAERPKGSFSTLEIQRTEQGDSAMYLCASSFGRGGYGYTFGSGTRLTVV.

This clonotype was counted a few times. The chain recombines TRBV7-2 with TRBJ2-1; D gene uncertain. Trimming took off 1 base at V and 7 bases at J, with 11 bases between the two ends. This CDR3 has 14 residues. CDR1 and CDR2 (germline): SGHTA, FQGNSA. The CDR3 spells CASSLGSSRNEQFF. The CDR3 bases are TGTGCCAGCAGCTTAGGATCCAGCCGGAATGAGCAGTTCTTC.

CDR3 bases: TGTGCCAGCAGTGCGGGGGGTCCCGGCGGGACAGGGTTTCGCGGCACTGAAGCTTTCTTT. Amino acids: CASSAGGPGGTGFRGTEAFF. The chain uses TRBV3-1 and TRBJ1-1; the match to TRBD1 covers 9 bases. V trimming: 6 bases; J trimming: 4 bases; junction bases outside the gene matches: 24. Germline V gene data show CDR1 as LGHDT and CDR2 as YNNKEL (reference sequence). The CDR3 runs 20 residues.

This clonotype was recorded many times. V and J are TRBV2 and TRBJ2-1; D is unresolved. V was shortened by 8 bases and J by 0 bases, with 11 bases between the two germline ends. The CDR3 has 14 residues. The V gene's germline CDR1 is SNHLY and CDR2 FYNNEI. The CDR3 nucleotides read TGTGCCAGCCGAGGTTTGAGCTCCTACAATGAGCAGTTCTTC. Its translation is CASRGLSSYNEQFF.

This chain connects TRBV5-1 to TRBJ2-1; TRBD2 aligns across 11 bases. The CDR3 sequence is 20 residues long. V lost 0 bases, J lost 1 base, and 12 bases stayed unmatched. Germline V gene lookup returns CDR1 SGHRS and CDR2 YFSETQ. The CDR3 is CASSLAPLAGGRYSYNEQFF. The CDR3 bases are TGCGCCAGCAGCTTGGCCCCCCTAGCGGGAGGCCGATATTCCTACAATGAGCAGTTCTTC.

The chain combines TRBV7-9 with TRBJ1-6; D uncertain. Germline V CDR1 and CDR2: SEHNR, FQNEAQ (reference sequence). The V end lost 3 bases, the J end lost 9 bases, and 9 bases lay between the germline ends. The CDR3 loop spans 13 amino acids. CDR3 residues: CASSFYGGSPLHF. In DNA, the CDR3 is TGTGCCAGCAGCTTTTACGGCGGTTCACCCCTCCACTTT.

This clonotype has ten or more counts. The chain has TRBV28 and TRBJ1-5, with a possible D match to TRBD1 (5 bases). This CDR3 is built from 13 residues. V lost 6 bases to trimming and J lost 5 bases, with 11 bases between them. Germline V CDR1 and CDR2: MDHEN, SYDVKM. CDR3 residues: CASSLGTDQPQHF. The CDR3 region has the DNA TGTGCCAGCAGCTTAGGGACTGATCAGCCCCAGCATTTT.

This clonotype was found many times. The chain couples TRBV29-1 to TRBJ2-2; D may be TRBD1 (7 bases). CDR3 size: 15 residues. Germline V lookup: CDR1 SQVTM, CDR2 ANQGSEA. V was shortened by 7 bases and J by 7 bases, with 22 bases between the two germline ends. The CDR3 coding sequence is TGCAGCGCCGTAGGGGGCGGAGGGGTGAGCGGGGAGCTGTTTTTT. This sequence encodes CSAVGGGGVSGELFF.